This T cell receptor (beta chain) was captured by sequencing in a study of shared clonotypes between healthy human individuals. Study at large: Per donor, CD8 memory used one plate, CD8 naive used two, CD4 memory used three and CD4 naive used three.

Some clones are missing from TCRdb's copy, which holds only in-frame ones; the method was immunoSEQ multiplex PCR. This table holds about 2.4 million clones, approximately 94% found once. On this clone: No antigen is known for it.

Study-wide results and limits: Sampling was confined to blood; repertoires within tissues likely differ.

The CDR3 has 13 residues. CDR1 is MDHEN and CDR2 is SYDVKM in the germline V gene. V lost 5 bases and J lost 7; bases outside the gene matches: 3. The specimen sequenced was naive CD4+ T cells from PBMCs. Regarding subset: CD45RA+ positively selected. This chain links TRBV28 with TRBJ1-3; 9 bases match TRBD1. The sequence came from a man aged 18 to 29 in good health. Some clones in this sample may be carry-over from other donors' samples. Here the CDR3 DNA reads TGTGCCAGCAGTCCGACAGGGGGGAACACCATATATTTT. It is translated as CASSPTGGNTIYF.